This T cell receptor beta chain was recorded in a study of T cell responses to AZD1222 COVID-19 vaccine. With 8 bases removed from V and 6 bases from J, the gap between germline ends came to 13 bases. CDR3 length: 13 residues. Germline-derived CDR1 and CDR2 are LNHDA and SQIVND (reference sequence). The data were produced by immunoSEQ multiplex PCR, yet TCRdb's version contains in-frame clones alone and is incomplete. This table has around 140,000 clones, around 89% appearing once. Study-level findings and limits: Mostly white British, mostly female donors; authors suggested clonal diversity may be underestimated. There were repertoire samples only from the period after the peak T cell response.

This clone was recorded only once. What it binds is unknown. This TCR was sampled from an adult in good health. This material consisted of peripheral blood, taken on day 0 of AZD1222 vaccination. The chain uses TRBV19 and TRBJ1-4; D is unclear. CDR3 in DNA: TGTGCCAGTCGTAGCGGGAGCGATGAAAAACTGTTTTTT. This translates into CASRSGSDEKLFF.